One TCR beta chain is described in this entry. Trimming shortened V by 3 bases and J by 4 bases, and 11 bases separated the two germline ends. In germline, CDR1 is LNHDA, CDR2 SQIVND (reference sequence). The CDR3 extends over 14 amino acids. The data belong to a study of PD-L1 blockade in urothelial cancer. Produced via immunoSEQ multiplex PCR; TCRdb's table is partial and in-frame only. Among around 32,000 clones listed, around 86% were seen once. The chain carries TRBV19 and TRBJ2-3, with a weak D call TRBD1 (5 bases). The sequencing here drew on PBMCs, taken around atezolizumab (anti-PD-L1) treatment. The clonotype was recovered from a man aged 50-60 years with urothelial cancer. As DNA, the CDR3 is TGTGCCAGTAGTATGGGGCAAATCCCAGATACGCAGTATTTT. Amino acids: CASSMGQIPDTQYF.